One and the same sample provided the 28 T cell receptor beta chains below, sequenced in a study of cytomegalovirus exposure and HLA in healthy donors. 13 Jbeta primers and 60 Vbeta primers were used for the PCR. Generated by immunoSEQ multiplex PCR, the TCRdb table keeps only in-frame clones and is missing some. The repertoire includes 90,000 to 120,000 clones, 70% to 80% of them detected once, and around 5.1% sits in the top ten. Sequencing used PBMCs. The origin of the receptors is a female donor in good health and CMV-seropositive.

The rearrangement joins TRBV27 to TRBJ1-2; 8 nucleotides align to TRBD1. The CDR3 is 13 residues long. Germline V gene sequence: CDR1 MNHEY, CDR2 SMNVEV (reference sequence). V lost 8 bases, J lost 4 bases, and 6 bases stayed unmatched. CDR3 bases: TGTGCCAGCGCCAGGCAGGGGGCCTATGGCTACACCTTC. It encodes CASARQGAYGYTF.

This CDR3 reads CASSARQGTGELFF. The CDR3 coding sequence is TGTGCCAGCAGCGCCCGACAGGGAACCGGGGAGCTGTTTTTT. The chain recombines TRBV9 with TRBJ2-2, with 7 bases fitting TRBD1. The CDR3 loop spans 14 amino acids. J lost 5 bases, V lost 3 bases, and 4 bases had no gene match. Germline assignment: CDR1 SGDLS and CDR2 YYNGEE.

Here the CDR3 reads CASSQTGGRGEQYF. CDR3 coding DNA: TGTGCCAGTAGCCAGACAGGGGGAAGGGGCGAGCAGTACTTC. The chain has TRBV19 and TRBJ2-7, with 9 bases fitting TRBD1. From germline, CDR1 is LNHDA and CDR2 SQIVND (reference sequence). This CDR3 has 14 amino acids. The ends lost 6 bases at V and 6 bases at J; junction bases unmatched: 9.

The rearrangement joins TRBV30 to TRBJ1-1; weak D call: TRBD1 (5 bases). Trimming shortened V by 4 bases and J by 4 bases, and 10 bases separated the two germline ends. This CDR3 spans 12 amino acids. Germline CDR1 GTSNPN, CDR2 SVGIG (reference sequence). For the CDR3, the DNA is TGTGCCTGGAATAGGGGTACCACTGAAGCTTTCTTT. It translates to CAWNRGTTEAFF.

The gene calls are TRBV7-6 and TRBJ2-3; TRBD1 aligns across 8 bases. V was clipped by 5 bases and J by 3 bases; unmatched bases: 10. Germline V CDR1 and CDR2: SGHVS, FNYEAQ. This CDR3 spans 16 amino acids. The CDR3 loop is CASSTRQGIGTDTQYF. The CDR3 bases are TGTGCCAGCAGCACCCGACAGGGGATCGGTACAGATACGCAGTATTTT. The full variable domain, with the rest looked up from reference TRBV7-6 and TRBJ2-3, is GAGVSQSPRYKVTKRGQDVALRCDPISGHVSLYWYRQALGQGPEFLTYFNYEAQQDKSGLPNDRFSAERPEGSISTLTIQRTEQRDSAMYRCASSTRQGIGTDTQYFGPGTRLTVL.

The V and J genes are TRBV20-1 and TRBJ1-4, with D possibly being TRBD1 (5 bases). The CDR3 has 11 amino acids. V was pared by 7 bases and J by 8 bases, with 11 bases between. Looked up from germline, CDR1 is DFQATT and CDR2 is SNEGSKA (reference sequence). The CDR3 region is CSVQRGEKLFF. CDR3 DNA sequence: TGCAGTGTGCAGCGGGGGGAAAAACTGTTTTTT.

This clone was seen only a few times. This sequence joins TRBV2 and TRBJ1-1; D not certain. Germline V lookup: CDR1 SNHLY, CDR2 FYNNEI. Deletions cut 3 bases from V and 1 base from J, with 6 bases between. CDR3 length: 13 amino acids. The chain's CDR3 is CASSEEGNTEAFF. In DNA form, the CDR3 reads TGTGCCAGCAGTGAGGAGGGGAACACTGAAGCTTTCTTT.

The chain couples TRBV18 to TRBJ2-7, with 7 bases that match TRBD1. The V and J ends lost 4 bases and 2 bases, in that order; junction bases with no gene match: 8. CDR1 KGHSH and CDR2 LQKENI come from the germline V gene. This CDR3 region has 15 residues. The CDR3, as DNA: TGTGCCAGCTCACTCTCTGGGGACAGTACCTACGAGCAGTACTTC. It yields the protein CASSLSGDSTYEQYF.

V gene TRBV19 combines with J gene TRBJ1-1; possibly TRBD1 for D (5 bases). Germline-derived CDR1 and CDR2 are LNHDA and SQIVND (reference sequence). The CDR3 contains 13 residues. V lost 2 bases and J 11 bases, leaving 15 bases between the germline ends. This CDR3 is CASSIQIPGEAFF. The CDR3 DNA sequence: TGTGCCAGTAGTATACAAATCCCGGGGGAGGCTTTCTTT. The full variable domain, completed using reference TRBV19 and TRBJ1-1, is DGGITQSPKYLFRKEGQNVTLSCEQNLNHDAMYWYRQDPGQGLRLIYYSQIVNDFQKGDIAEGYSVSREKKESFPLTVTSAQKNPTAFYLCASSIQIPGEAFFGQGTRLTVV.

V gene TRBV29-1 combines with J gene TRBJ1-1, with 8 bases lining up with TRBD1. Germline V gene sequence: CDR1 SQVTM, CDR2 ANQGSEA. This CDR3 has 12 amino acids. V gave up 7 bases and J gave up 1 base; unmatched junction bases: 2. The CDR3: CSAGTGNTEAFF. The CDR3 DNA reads as TGCAGCGCTGGGACAGGGAACACTGAAGCTTTCTTT.

The chain employs TRBV30 and TRBJ1-1; D might be TRBD1 (5 bases). V lost 2 bases and J 9 bases, leaving 16 bases between the germline ends. The CDR3 extends over 13 amino acids. Germline lookup yields CDR1 GTSNPN and CDR2 SVGIG (reference sequence). CDR3 amino acids: CAWSLAGGGKAFF. CDR3 nucleotide sequence: TGTGCCTGGAGTTTAGCGGGTGGGGGGAAAGCTTTCTTT.

Note on this clone: At one of its ends the junction is not consistent with the germline gene, which may arise from a read error. The rearrangement links TRBV5-1 to TRBJ1-4, with unresolved D. The CDR3 is made up of 15 amino acids. Germline V gene sequence: CDR1 SGHRS, CDR2 YFSETQ. The CDR3 region has the DNA TGCGCCAGCAGTTTGGACGGGAAACAAAATGAAAAACTGTTTTTT. Translating it yields CASSLDGKQNEKLFF.

The gene calls are TRBV5-1 and TRBJ2-1; maybe TRBD1 (6 bases). The germline CDR1 and CDR2 sequences are SGHRS and YFSETQ. The V end lost 4 bases, the J end lost 8 bases, and 22 bases lay between the germline ends. The CDR3 sequence is 16 residues long. Written as DNA, the CDR3 is TGCGCCAGCAGCACAAACCCGGGACACTCTAGGGATGAGCAGTTCTTC. It yields the protein CASSTNPGHSRDEQFF.

The rearrangement links TRBV5-4 to TRBJ2-7, with 11 positions matching TRBD1. Germline V gene sequence: CDR1 SGHNT, CDR2 YYREEE (reference sequence). The length of the CDR3 is 15 residues. The V and J ends lost 4 bases and 0 bases, in that order; junction bases with no gene match: 3. The CDR3: CASSPGQGASYEQYF. The CDR3 DNA reads as TGTGCCAGCAGCCCAGGACAGGGGGCCTCCTACGAGCAGTACTTC.

The chain carries TRBV27 and TRBJ1-2; TRBD1 agrees at 9 bases. The CDR3 has 13 amino acids. Germline CDR1 and CDR2: MNHEY and SMNVEV (reference sequence). J lost 5 bases, V lost 2 bases, and 0 bases had no gene match. The CDR3, as DNA: TGTGCCAGCAGTTTAGGGACAGGGTATGGCTACACCTTC. It translates to CASSLGTGYGYTF.

In regard to this clone: The junction departs from germline at one end; a sequencing error may be responsible. The V and J genes are TRBV2 and TRBJ2-3, with D perhaps TRBD1 (5 bases). The CDR3 totals 12 residues. The V gene's germline CDR1 is SNHLY and CDR2 FYNNEI. The CDR3 DNA is TGTGCCAGCAGTGAAGTGGGCAGGGTGAAAGGATTT. Amino acids: CASSEVGRVKGF.

This clone was seen once. This chain joins TRBV21-1 and TRBJ2-1; TRBD2 is the table's D call and was not checked against the DNA. TRBV21-1 is a pseudogene locus. This CDR3 contains 17 residues. The CDR3 region is CASSKWGLAGAYNEQFF. Written as DNA, the CDR3 is TGTGCCAGCAGCAAATGGGGACTAGCGGGAGCCTACAATGAGCAGTTCTTC.

The chain links TRBV9 to TRBJ2-7, with TRBD1 as a possible D gene (5 bases). CDR1 SGDLS and CDR2 YYNGEE come from the germline V gene. The CDR3 sequence is 13 residues long. The V end was cut by 3 bases, the J end by 5 bases, with 12 bases between. The CDR3 coding sequence is TGTGCCAGCAGCGCCGGACAAAGGGACGAGCAGTACTTC. Its protein product is CASSAGQRDEQYF.

The chain recombines TRBV5-1 with TRBJ1-5; possibly TRBD1 for D (5 bases). V was pared by 0 bases and J by 0 bases, with 7 bases between. The CDR3 is made up of 15 amino acids. Germline V lookup: CDR1 SGHRS, CDR2 YFSETQ. CDR3 residues: CASSLEGYSNQPQHF. The CDR3 DNA reads as TGCGCCAGCAGCTTGGAGGGGTATAGCAATCAGCCCCAGCATTTT.

The chain recombines TRBV5-1 with TRBJ2-5, with D possibly TRBD2 on 6 matching bases. The V and J ends lost 1 base and 6 bases respectively, with 10 bases between them. This CDR3 spans 13 amino acids. Germline-derived CDR1 and CDR2 are SGHRS and YFSETQ. CDR3 nucleotides: TGCGCCAGCAGCTTGTCGGGGGATCAGACCCAGTACTTC. Translated, it gives CASSLSGDQTQYF.

The CDR3 loop reads CASSTSRVPYEQYF. The CDR3 DNA reads TGTGCCAGCAGCACTAGCAGGGTCCCCTACGAGCAGTACTTC. The chain uses TRBV9 and TRBJ2-7; a possible D gene is TRBD2 (6 bases). The CDR3 loop spans 14 amino acids. V dropped 4 bases and J dropped 2 bases, with 13 bases sitting between them. Germline-derived CDR1 and CDR2 are SGDLS and YYNGEE.

This chain links TRBV9 with TRBJ2-5; 9 bases align to TRBD2. Germline lookup yields CDR1 SGDLS and CDR2 YYNGEE. J was trimmed by 5 bases and V by 0 bases; bases with no gene match: 8. The CDR3 consists of 16 residues. The DNA for the CDR3 is TGTGCCAGCAGCGTAGGCAGCGGGGGGTTCCGGGAGACCCAGTACTTC. It translates to CASSVGSGGFRETQYF.

V usage is TRBV19 and J usage is TRBJ2-7; D possibly corresponds to TRBD2 (5 bases). This CDR3 is built from 13 residues. V lost 6 bases, J lost 6 bases, and 15 bases lay in between. The germline CDR1 and CDR2 sequences are LNHDA and SQIVND (reference sequence). CDR3 region: CASRIGEGSEQYF. The CDR3 nucleotides are TGTGCCAGTAGGATCGGTGAAGGGAGCGAGCAGTACTTC.

CDR3 coding DNA: TGTGCCAGCAGCTTATCGGCGGTAGGAACCGGGGAGCTGTTTTTT. Encoded protein: CASSLSAVGTGELFF. The gene calls are TRBV7-3 and TRBJ2-2, with D uncertain. The V gene lost 2 bases and the J gene lost 5 bases, with 12 bases spanning the gap. The CDR3 is 15 residues long. The germline CDR1 and CDR2 sequences are SGHTA and FQGTGA.

The chain employs TRBV18 and TRBJ2-7; weak D call: TRBD2 (5 bases). The V and J ends lost 2 bases and 3 bases respectively, with 17 bases between them. Germline lookup yields CDR1 KGHSH and CDR2 LQKENI. The CDR3 is made up of 16 amino acids. This CDR3 reads CASSPVSSGILYEQYF. CDR3 DNA: TGTGCCAGCTCACCAGTCTCCTCGGGGATCCTCTACGAGCAGTACTTC.

This sequence joins TRBV6-5 and TRBJ1-1, with D possibly matching TRBD1 (5 bases). From germline, CDR1 is MNHEY and CDR2 SVGAGI. This CDR3 contains 14 residues. V was cut by 0 bases and J by 5 bases, with 10 bases left in between. The CDR3 reads CASSYSWGGTEAFF. As DNA, the CDR3 is TGTGCCAGCAGTTACTCCTGGGGGGGGACTGAAGCTTTCTTT.

The rearrangement uses TRBV18 and TRBJ1-1; a possible D gene is TRBD1 (5 bases). V lost 5 bases and J lost 0, with 10 bases in between. Per germline, CDR1 KGHSH and CDR2 LQKENI. CDR3 length: 14 residues. The CDR3 DNA follows: TGTGCCAGCTCAATGGGGGGGTTGAACACTGAAGCTTTCTTT. Amino acids: CASSMGGLNTEAFF.

This clone was counted a few times. The genes are TRBV19 and TRBJ2-7, with TRBD2 matching 7 bases. This CDR3 spans 13 amino acids. The V gene's germline CDR1 is LNHDA and CDR2 SQIVND (reference sequence). Losses at the gene ends were 6 bases for V and 3 bases for J; bases not matched to a gene: 5. The CDR3 loop is CASSSGVVYEQYF. Written as DNA, the CDR3 is TGTGCCAGTAGCAGCGGGGTCGTCTACGAGCAGTACTTC.